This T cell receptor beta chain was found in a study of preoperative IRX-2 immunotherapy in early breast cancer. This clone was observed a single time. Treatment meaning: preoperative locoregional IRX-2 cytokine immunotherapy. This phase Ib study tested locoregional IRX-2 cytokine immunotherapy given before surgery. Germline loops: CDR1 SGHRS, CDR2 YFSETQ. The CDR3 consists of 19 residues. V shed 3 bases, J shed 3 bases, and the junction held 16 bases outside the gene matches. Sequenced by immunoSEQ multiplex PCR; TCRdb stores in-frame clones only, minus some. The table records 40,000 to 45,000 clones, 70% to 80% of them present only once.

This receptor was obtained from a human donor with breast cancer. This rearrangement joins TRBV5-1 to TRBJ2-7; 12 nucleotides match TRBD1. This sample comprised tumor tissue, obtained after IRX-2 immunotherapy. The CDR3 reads CASSSPGTGGVGLSYEQYF. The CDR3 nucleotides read TGCGCCAGCAGCTCACCCGGGACAGGGGGCGTAGGACTAAGCTACGAGCAGTACTTC.